This passage covers 10 T cell receptor beta chains from one sample sequenced in a study of blood T cell repertoires in COVID-19. Only in-frame clones appear in the TCRdb table, and some are missing; sequencing was by immunoSEQ multiplex PCR. Here the sample spans 300,000 or so clones, 90% being singletons. Sequenced material: peripheral blood. The source is a woman in her twenties or thirties with COVID-19, enrolled during active disease.

This chain uses TRBV3-1 (or the pseudogene TRBV3-2) with TRBJ2-5; TRBD2 is a possible D gene (6 bases). This CDR3 region has 16 residues. Germline CDR1 is LGHDT and CDR2 is YNNKEL (reference sequence). V lost 0 bases and J 0 bases, leaving 11 bases between the germline ends. The CDR3 DNA sequence: TGTGCCAGCAGCCAAGATCCGGCGGGGAACCAAGAGACCCAGTACTTC. Residues: CASSQDPAGNQETQYF.

This clone was seen just once. The chain couples TRBV9 to TRBJ1-6, with TRBD1 matching over 10 bases. The V gene's germline CDR1 is SGDLS and CDR2 YYNGEE. The V segment lost 0 bases and the J segment 7 bases; nucleotides outside the gene matches: 4. The CDR3 sequence is 16 residues long. The CDR3 nucleotides are TGTGCCAGCAGCGTAGGGGACAGGGGCGGGAATTCACCCCTCCACTTT. This gives the protein CASSVGDRGGNSPLHF.

The chain uses TRBV19 and TRBJ2-7; weak D call: TRBD1 (5 bases). There are 14 residues in the CDR3. Germline-derived CDR1 and CDR2 are LNHDA and SQIVND (reference sequence). Trimming left V 5 bases short and J 1 base short, with 12 bases between. Written as DNA, the CDR3 is TGTGCCAGTAGTCTGGGGCGAGTGTCCTACGAGCAGTACTTC. It encodes CASSLGRVSYEQYF.

This chain joins TRBV6-1 and TRBJ1-2; 7 bases match TRBD1. Trimming cost V 4 bases and J 0 bases; bases outside gene matches: 17. The germline gives CDR1 MNHNS, CDR2 SASEGT. This CDR3 has 19 amino acids. This CDR3 is CASSAVSLYGQAANYGYTF. DNA of the CDR3: TGTGCCAGCAGTGCGGTTTCCCTCTACGGACAGGCGGCTAACTATGGCTACACCTTC.

The chain has TRBV5-5 and TRBJ2-1; 9 bases map to TRBD2. CDR3 length: 15 residues. V lost 3 bases and J lost 4; bases outside the gene matches: 5. CDR1 and CDR2 from the germline V gene are SGHKS and YYEKEE (reference sequence). The CDR3 spells CASSWTSDPYNEQFF. The CDR3 DNA sequence: TGTGCCAGCAGCTGGACTAGCGACCCTTACAATGAGCAGTTCTTC.

The chain couples TRBV11-3 to TRBJ2-1, with D perhaps matching TRBD2 (6 bases). Germline V gene sequence: CDR1 SGHNT, CDR2 YENEEA. V lost 5 bases to trimming and J lost 0 bases, with 20 bases between them. The CDR3 covers 18 residues. CDR3 sequence reads: CASSLRVIADSSYNEQFF. DNA of the CDR3: TGTGCCAGCAGCCTCCGGGTTATAGCGGATAGCTCCTACAATGAGCAGTTCTTC.

About this clone: The identical CDR3 is also encoded by other nucleotide sequences in the sample. The chain joins TRBV6-1 to TRBJ2-5; TRBD2 matches at 11 bases. The CDR3 length is 15 residues. V lost 2 bases, J lost 1 base, and 0 bases stayed unmatched. CDR1 is MNHNS, CDR2 SASEGT, per germline. CDR3: CASSELAGGQETQYF. The CDR3 nucleotides are TGTGCCAGCAGTGAACTAGCGGGAGGCCAAGAGACCCAGTACTTC.

This chain links TRBV7-6 with TRBJ1-1, with 8 bases that match TRBD1. CDR1 is SGHVS and CDR2 is FNYEAQ in the germline V gene. This CDR3 comprises 14 residues. Unmatched junction bases numbered 6, after V lost 4 bases and J lost 5 bases. The CDR3 spells CASSSQGAGTEAFF. The CDR3 nucleotides are TGTGCCAGCAGCTCCCAGGGGGCCGGAACTGAAGCTTTCTTT.

V is TRBV5-1 and J is TRBJ2-1, with TRBD2 matching 9 bases. Germline V lookup: CDR1 SGHRS, CDR2 YFSETQ. Trimming removed 4 bases from V and 5 bases from J; junction bases left unmatched: 7. The CDR3 consists of 15 residues. In DNA, the CDR3 is TGCGCCAGCAGCATACGAGCGGGAGGAGACAATGAGCAGTTCTTC. This encodes CASSIRAGGDNEQFF.

The J gene is TRBJ1-1, the V gene TRBV19; possibly TRBD1 for D (6 bases). Germline V gives CDR1 LNHDA, CDR2 SQIVND (reference sequence). The CDR3 is made up of 14 amino acids. V was cut by 5 bases and J by 1 base, with 11 bases left in between. The CDR3 DNA reads as TGTGCCAGTAGTTCTCACAGGGAGAACACTGAAGCTTTCTTT. Translated, it gives CASSSHRENTEAFF.